This T cell receptor beta chain was obtained from a study of neoadjuvant anti-PD-1 for oral cavity cancer. The sample's time point: after neoadjuvant nivolumab, at surgical resection. The data were produced by immunoSEQ multiplex PCR, yet TCRdb's version contains in-frame clones alone and is incomplete. In the table there are approximately 45,000 clones, 65% to 85% of which are singletons. The clonotype was recovered from a person aged 35 to 85 with oral cavity squamous cell carcinoma. The sequences come from PBMCs, collected after nivolumab (anti-PD-1) treatment.

In DNA form, the CDR3 reads TGCGCCAGCAGTCTCCGACTAGCGGGCCGCCAAGAGACCCAGTACTTC. It translates to CASSLRLAGRQETQYF. The chain has TRBV4-1 and TRBJ2-5, with 10 bases that match TRBD2. The CDR3 consists of 16 residues. The germline V gene has CDR1 MGHRA and CDR2 YSYEKL. Unmatched junction bases numbered 8, after V lost 6 bases and J lost 1 base.